This T cell receptor beta chain was identified in a study of sequential checkpoint blockade in melanoma. About the research overall: Randomization was 1:1 between first-line nivolumab→ipilimumab and ipilimumab→nivolumab. After both sequences, patients received maintenance nivolumab.

Clones were sequenced by immunoSEQ multiplex PCR, and TCRdb holds only the in-frame ones, with some missing. There are around 20,000 clones in the sample; roughly 80% occur only once, and roughly 30% lies in the top ten. Treatment noted: randomized to nivolumab then ipilimumab (arm A) or the reverse (arm B). Patients had received no earlier DNA-damaging chemotherapy. Sorted cells were live CD3+CD8+, lacking CD19 and CD56, from PBMCs. V lost 3 bases to trimming and J lost 6 bases, with 18 bases between them. Germline loops: CDR1 MGHRA, CDR2 YSYEKL. The CDR3 totals 15 residues. This specimen was CD8+ T cells sorted from blood (inferred from file names), taken from a patient given nivolumab and ipilimumab in sequence. The sequence derives from a human donor with melanoma. The chain carries TRBV4-1 and TRBJ2-7, with a possible D match to TRBD2 (6 bases). The CDR3, as DNA: TGCGCCAGCAGCCAGAATAGCGGAGGGACTCTCGAGCAGTACTTC. Its translation is CASSQNSGGTLEQYF.